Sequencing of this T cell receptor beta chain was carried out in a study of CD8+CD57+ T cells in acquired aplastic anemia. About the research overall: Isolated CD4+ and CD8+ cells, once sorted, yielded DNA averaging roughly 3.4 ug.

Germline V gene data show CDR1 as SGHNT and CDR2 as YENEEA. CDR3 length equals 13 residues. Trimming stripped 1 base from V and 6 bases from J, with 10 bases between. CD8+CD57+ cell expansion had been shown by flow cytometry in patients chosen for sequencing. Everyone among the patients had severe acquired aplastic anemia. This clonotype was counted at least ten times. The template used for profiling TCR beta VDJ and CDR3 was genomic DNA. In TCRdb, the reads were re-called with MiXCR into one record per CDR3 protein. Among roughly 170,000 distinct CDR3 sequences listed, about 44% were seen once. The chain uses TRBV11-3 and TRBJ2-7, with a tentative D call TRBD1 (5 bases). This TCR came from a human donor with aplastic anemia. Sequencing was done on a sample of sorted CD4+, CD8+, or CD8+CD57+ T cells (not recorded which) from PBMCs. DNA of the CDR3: TGTGCCAGCAGCTTAGGCAGGGCGCGCGAGCAGTACTTC. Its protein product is CASSLGRAREQYF.